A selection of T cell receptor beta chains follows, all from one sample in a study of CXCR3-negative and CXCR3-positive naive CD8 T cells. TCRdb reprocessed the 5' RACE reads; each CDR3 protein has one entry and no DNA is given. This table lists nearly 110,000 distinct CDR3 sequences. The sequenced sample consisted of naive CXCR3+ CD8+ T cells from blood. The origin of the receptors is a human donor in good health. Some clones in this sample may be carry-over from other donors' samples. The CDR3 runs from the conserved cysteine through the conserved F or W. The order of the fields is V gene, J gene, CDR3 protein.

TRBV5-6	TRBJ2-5	CASSGDWAETQYF
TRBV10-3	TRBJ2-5	CAIGGDLQETQYF
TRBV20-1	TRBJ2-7	CSARVRGAPYEQYF
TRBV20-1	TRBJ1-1	CSARVVGQGAPWNTEAFF
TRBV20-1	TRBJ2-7	CSARDQGTSGSRSYEQYF
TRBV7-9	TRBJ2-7	CASSPLADYEQYF
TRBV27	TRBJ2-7	CASSLSANSYEQYF
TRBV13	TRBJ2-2	CASSLTSGGDTGELFF
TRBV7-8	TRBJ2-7	CASTPMAGPQYEQYF
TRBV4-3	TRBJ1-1	CASSQPGGRTEAFF
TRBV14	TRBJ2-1	CASSQLEWNEQFF
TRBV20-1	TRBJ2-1	CSQGILYEQFF
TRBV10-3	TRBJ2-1	CAIGPSGSHNNYNEQFF
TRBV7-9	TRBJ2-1	CASSMSGAPYNEQFF
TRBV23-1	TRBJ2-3	CASSQSSVCSTDTQYF
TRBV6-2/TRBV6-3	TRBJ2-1	CASRIAVSSYNEQFF
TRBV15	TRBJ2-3	CATSGRTVSGDTQYF
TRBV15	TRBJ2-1	CATSRAPSGRTTYNEQFF
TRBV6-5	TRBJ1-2	CASSPPGVYYGYTF
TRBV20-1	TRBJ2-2	CSARDRRRQETGELFF
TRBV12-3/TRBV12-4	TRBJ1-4	CASSSSQTGQNEKLFF
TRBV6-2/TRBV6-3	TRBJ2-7	CASSYPPGQTYEQYF
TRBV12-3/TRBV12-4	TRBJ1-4	CASSLGTGATNEKLFF
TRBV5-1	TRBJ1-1	CASSLGTSNTEAFF
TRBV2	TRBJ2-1	CASSEVQNEQFF
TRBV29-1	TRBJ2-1	CSVVRGNEQFF
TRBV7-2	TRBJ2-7	CASSSAPYGGGAAYEQYF
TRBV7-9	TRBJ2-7	CASSLETGGSNEQYF
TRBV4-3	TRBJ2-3	CASSQDWRGPDTQYF
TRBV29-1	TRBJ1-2	CSVVGEDGYTF
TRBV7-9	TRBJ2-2	CASSLLSYDTGELFF
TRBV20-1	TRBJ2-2	CSASDREVNTGELFF
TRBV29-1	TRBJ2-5	CSVETTSDQETQYF
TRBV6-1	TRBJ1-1	CASSPGGVWRTEAFF
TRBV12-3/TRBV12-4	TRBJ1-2	CASSFGVNFPDYGYTF
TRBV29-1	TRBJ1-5	CSAGGYNQPQHF
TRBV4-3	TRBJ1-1	CASSRNFPPRGGTEAFF
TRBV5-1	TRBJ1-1	CASSVKAGVRGTEAFF
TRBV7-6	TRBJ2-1	CASSLAGGDYNEQFF
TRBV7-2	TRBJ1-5	CASSLSGSGQPQHF
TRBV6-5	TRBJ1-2	CASSPDRGLSGYTF
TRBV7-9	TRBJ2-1	CASSHDFDVQFF
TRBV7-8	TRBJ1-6	CASRSTQSPLHF
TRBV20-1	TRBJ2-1	CSARPGGASVLNEQFF
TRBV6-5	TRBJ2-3	CASSYSPGLTDTQYF
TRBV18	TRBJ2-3	CASSPEAGAYTDTQYF
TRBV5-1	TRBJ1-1	CASSLYQPNTEAFF
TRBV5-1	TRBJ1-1	CASSLSTGGNTEAFF
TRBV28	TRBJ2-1	CATSITIVSNEQFF
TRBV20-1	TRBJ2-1	CSANTGFSYNEQFF
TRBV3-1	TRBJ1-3	CASSQADSLNSGNTIYF
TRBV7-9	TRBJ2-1	CASSLGTGDNEQFF
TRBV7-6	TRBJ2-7	CASRFGQGGSYEQYF
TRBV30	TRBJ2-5	CAWTVQETQYF